Given below is one TCR beta chain in context. Its specificity is unknown. The time point: late sampling 161 to 241 days after vaccination in a few convalescent patients. Treatment meaning: roughly ten-day PBMC culture with coronavirus spike peptide pools or control peptides (ViraFEST assay). After about ten days of culture, CD4+ T cells were negatively selected. This specimen belongs to a study of vaccination and CD4 T cells after COVID-19. With the Oncomine TCR Beta short-read assay, DNA from cultured CD4+ T cells was sequenced. Genomic DNA was extracted from cultured CD4+ T cells. TCRdb ran MiXCR on the PCR reads and lists one entry per CDR3 protein. The data hold about 25,000 distinct CDR3 sequences, with 40% to 55% observed a single time. The CDR3 runs to 12 residues. Germline assignment: CDR1 MDHEN and CDR2 SYDVKM. V lost 3 bases, J lost 8 bases, and 10 bases lay in between.

The TCR was taken from a human donor who had recovered from COVID-19. This specimen was CD4+ T cells from blood, cultured in vitro, taken about 7 months after SARS-CoV-2 vaccination. The V call is TRBV28, the J call TRBJ1-2; D not certain. The CDR3 coding sequence is TGTGCCAGCAGTTTCGGCTATCGGGGCTACACCTTC. Translated, it gives CASSFGYRGYTF.